The 20 T cell receptor beta chains reported below all come from one sample, sequenced in a study of T cell changes during pregnancy in multiple sclerosis. Using immunoSEQ multiplex PCR, the repertoire was profiled, and TCRdb retains in-frame clones only, with some absent. The sample carries approximately 100,000 clones, almost 95% recorded once. The sequences come from peripheral blood, collected before pregnancy. These receptors were obtained from a female donor with multiple sclerosis, enrolled in a pregnancy study.

The CDR3 here is CASSLGTGVREKLFF. CDR3 bases: TGTGCCAGCAGTTTAGGGACAGGGGTACGTGAAAAACTGTTTTTT. The rearrangement joins TRBV28 to TRBJ1-4; 10 bases match TRBD1. The trim removed 2 bases at V and 7 bases at J, leaving 4 bases unmatched. Germline V gives CDR1 MDHEN, CDR2 SYDVKM. The CDR3 is 15 residues long.

J is TRBJ2-5 and V is TRBV7-9; TRBD2 might be the D (6 bases). This CDR3 has 16 residues. Germline assignment: CDR1 SEHNR and CDR2 FQNEAQ (reference sequence). V was cut by 3 bases and J by 2 bases, with 16 bases left in between. The CDR3 bases are TGTGCCAGCAGCTTGCGGGACCCGGGACCGCAAGAGACCCAGTACTTC. The encoded protein is CASSLRDPGPQETQYF. Supplemented by reference TRBV7-9 and TRBJ2-5, the full variable domain reads DTGVSQNPRHKITKRGQNVTFRCDPISEHNRLYWYRQTLGQGPEFLTYFQNEAQLEKSRLLSDRFSAERPKGSFSTLEIQRTEQGDSAMYLCASSLRDPGPQETQYFGPGTRLLVL.

Comments on this clone: Other nucleotide sequences in the sample specify the same CDR3. The V and J genes are TRBV7-9 and TRBJ2-7, with D maybe TRBD2 (5 bases). The length of the CDR3 is 12 residues. Per the germline V gene, CDR1 is SEHNR and CDR2 is FQNEAQ (reference sequence). The germline V and J ends were trimmed by 4 bases and 4 bases, with 8 bases remaining between them. The CDR3 DNA reads TGTGCCAGCAGCTCCTCGGGGTACGAGCAGTACTTC. Its protein is CASSSSGYEQYF.

V and J are TRBV11-2 and TRBJ1-2; 9 bases match TRBD1. This CDR3 contains 14 residues. From germline, CDR1 is SGHAT and CDR2 FQNNGV. J was trimmed by 4 bases and V by 1 base; bases with no gene match: 1. This chain's CDR3 is CASSLGQGGYGYTF. The CDR3 coding sequence is TGTGCCAGCAGCTTAGGACAGGGGGGCTATGGCTACACCTTC.

The chain carries TRBV5-4 and TRBJ2-1; 8 nucleotides agree with TRBD1. Germline trimming cut 6 bases from V and 6 bases from J; bases unmatched to any gene: 8. CDR3 length: 14 amino acids. Germline lookup yields CDR1 SGHNT and CDR2 YYREEE (reference sequence). The CDR3 coding sequence is TGTGCCAGCACCCCGACAGGGGCGGTCAATGAGCAGTTCTTC. Its protein is CASTPTGAVNEQFF.

The rearrangement joins TRBV29-1 to TRBJ2-2, with 8 bases matching TRBD1. J was trimmed by 5 bases and V by 7 bases; bases with no gene match: 6. This CDR3 region has 13 residues. The germline V gene has CDR1 SQVTM and CDR2 ANQGSEA. CDR3 sequence reads: CSAGTGGTGELFF. The CDR3, as DNA: TGCAGCGCCGGGACAGGAGGGACCGGGGAGCTGTTTTTT.

As DNA, the CDR3 is TGTGCCAGCACGCAGGGGGCCTACGAGCAGTACTTC. It codes for CASTQGAYEQYF. The rearrangement uses TRBV2 and TRBJ2-7; 7 bases are shared with TRBD1. The CDR3 covers 12 residues. Trimming cost V 7 bases and J 2 bases; bases outside gene matches: 2. Looked up from germline, CDR1 is SNHLY and CDR2 is FYNNEI.

This rearrangement joins TRBV7-6 to TRBJ2-5, with a possible D match to TRBD2 (6 bases). Germline V gene lookup returns CDR1 SGHVS and CDR2 FNYEAQ. This CDR3 contains 14 residues. V lost 1 base, J lost 7 bases, and 13 bases lay in between. The DNA for the CDR3 is TGTGCCAGCAGCTTAGAGGGGAGGTTGCGGACCCAGTACTTC. Translation gives CASSLEGRLRTQYF.

This clone was seen just once. The chain recombines TRBV11-2 with TRBJ2-7; D may be TRBD2 (5 bases). Germline V lookup: CDR1 SGHAT, CDR2 FQNNGV. The CDR3 is made up of 13 amino acids. The V gene lost 5 bases and the J gene lost 4 bases, with 12 bases spanning the gap. CDR3 region: CASSAGFDYEQYF. The CDR3 bases are TGTGCCAGCAGCGCGGGCTTTGATTACGAGCAGTACTTC. The full variable domain, completed using reference TRBV11-2 and TRBJ2-7, is EAGVAQSPRYKIIEKRQSVAFWCNPISGHATLYWYQQILGQGPKLLIQFQNNGVVDDSQLPKDRFSAERLKGVDSTLKIQPAKLEDSAVYLCASSAGFDYEQYFGPGTRLTVT.

The J gene is TRBJ2-5, the V gene TRBV6-5; 9 positions agree with TRBD1. The length of the CDR3 is 15 residues. V shed 7 bases, J shed 5 bases, and the junction held 11 bases outside the gene matches. CDR1 and CDR2 from the germline V gene are MNHEY and SVGAGI. The chain's CDR3 is CASKLTGGLGETQYF. The CDR3 DNA sequence: TGTGCCAGCAAACTTACAGGGGGCTTGGGGGAGACCCAGTACTTC.

This clone showed up just once. The chain is built from TRBV19 and TRBJ1-2; D is ambiguous. The CDR3 contains 15 residues. V was clipped by 3 bases and J by 0 bases, with 11 bases between them. Germline V gene data show CDR1 as LNHDA and CDR2 as SQIVND (reference sequence). The CDR3 DNA reads TGTGCCAGTAGTATCGAGGCCTCGCCTAACTATGGCTACACCTTC. Its translation: CASSIEASPNYGYTF. The full variable domain, rest sourced from reference TRBV19 and TRBJ1-2, is DGGITQSPKYLFRKEGQNVTLSCEQNLNHDAMYWYRQDPGQGLRLIYYSQIVNDFQKGDIAEGYSVSREKKESFPLTVTSAQKNPTAFYLCASSIEASPNYGYTFGSGTRLTVV.

On this clone itself: One end of the junction varies from germline; a read error may be responsible. The rearrangement links TRBV5-4 to TRBJ1-1, with TRBD1 matching 9 bases. The CDR3 consists of 14 residues. Germline loops: CDR1 SGHNT, CDR2 YYREEE (reference sequence). CDR3: CASSSGTGKGTPHF. DNA of the CDR3: TGTGCCAGCAGCTCGGGGACAGGGAAGGGAACACCCCATTTT.

The genes are TRBV9 and TRBJ2-7; weak D call: TRBD2 (5 bases). Germline values: CDR1 SGDLS, CDR2 YYNGEE. Trimming took off 0 bases at V and 1 base at J, with 8 bases between the two ends. The CDR3 contains 14 residues. The CDR3 protein is CASSVGGKSYEQYF. The CDR3 DNA reads as TGTGCCAGCAGCGTAGGAGGGAAATCCTACGAGCAGTACTTC. Complete variable domain (other parts from reference TRBV9 and TRBJ2-7): DSGVTQTPKHLITATGQRVTLRCSPRSGDLSVYWYQQSLDQGLQFLIQYYNGEERAKGNILERFSAQQFPDLHSELNLSSLELGDSALYFCASSVGGKSYEQYFGPGTRLTVT.

The chain carries TRBV28 and TRBJ1-1; 8 bases match TRBD1. The CDR3 covers 14 residues. The V and J ends lost 2 bases and 5 bases, in that order; junction bases with no gene match: 4. Germline values: CDR1 MDHEN, CDR2 SYDVKM. CDR3 loop: CASSLPRGQTEAFF. The CDR3 bases are TGTGCCAGCAGTTTACCCAGGGGGCAGACTGAAGCTTTCTTT.

This clone has only one observation. The rearrangement links TRBV7-9 to TRBJ2-2; 9 nucleotides agree with TRBD1. Germline CDR1 SEHNR, CDR2 FQNEAQ (reference sequence). This CDR3 contains 18 residues. V was pared by 6 bases and J by 2 bases, with 13 bases of the junction left unmatched. This CDR3 is CASRRYSGTGTNTGELFF. Here the CDR3 DNA reads TGTGCCAGCAGGCGCTACTCCGGGACAGGGACCAACACCGGGGAGCTGTTTTTT.

This rearrangement joins TRBV9 to TRBJ2-3; D is possibly TRBD2 (5 bases). Germline loops: CDR1 SGDLS, CDR2 YYNGEE. The V end lost 3 bases, the J end lost 6 bases, and 8 bases lay between the germline ends. This CDR3 has 12 amino acids. The CDR3 spells CASSEAEDTQYF. For the CDR3, the DNA is TGTGCCAGCAGCGAAGCGGAGGATACGCAGTATTTT.

The chain has TRBV25-1 and TRBJ2-1, with 8 nucleotides matching TRBD1. Germline loops: CDR1 MGHDK, CDR2 SYGVNS. V was pared by 2 bases and J by 3 bases, with 3 bases of the junction left unmatched. The CDR3 runs to 15 residues. CDR3 protein: CASSEAGGVYNEQFF. The CDR3 DNA follows: TGTGCCAGCAGTGAAGCAGGGGGCGTCTACAATGAGCAGTTCTTC.

The V gene is TRBV18, the J gene TRBJ2-1; 14 nucleotides line up with TRBD2. There are 21 residues in the CDR3. V lost 0 bases, J lost 6 bases, and 16 bases stayed unmatched. Germline CDR1 KGHSH, CDR2 LQKENI. As DNA, the CDR3 is TGTGCCAGCTCACCACCTCAAACCGGGACTAGCGGGAGAAAAAGGGGCAATGAGCAGTTCTTC. This gives the protein CASSPPQTGTSGRKRGNEQFF.

V is TRBV2 and J is TRBJ2-7; D may be TRBD2 (6 bases). The ends were cut back, 8 bases at V and 4 bases at J, with 12 bases in the middle. Germline CDR1 and CDR2: SNHLY and FYNNEI. The CDR3 covers 12 residues. The CDR3 sequence: CASDLGGYEQYF. CDR3 nucleotide sequence: TGTGCCAGCGACCTTGGAGGGTACGAGCAGTACTTC.

The chain uses TRBV27 and TRBJ2-5, with 7 bases matching TRBD2. Trimming removed 7 bases from V and 4 bases from J; junction bases left unmatched: 15. This CDR3 has 16 amino acids. Germline V gene sequence: CDR1 MNHEY, CDR2 SMNVEV (reference sequence). In DNA form, the CDR3 reads TGTGCCAGCAATACGGGTGGGCTAGCGGCGATAGAGACCCAGTACTTC. Its translation: CASNTGGLAAIETQYF.